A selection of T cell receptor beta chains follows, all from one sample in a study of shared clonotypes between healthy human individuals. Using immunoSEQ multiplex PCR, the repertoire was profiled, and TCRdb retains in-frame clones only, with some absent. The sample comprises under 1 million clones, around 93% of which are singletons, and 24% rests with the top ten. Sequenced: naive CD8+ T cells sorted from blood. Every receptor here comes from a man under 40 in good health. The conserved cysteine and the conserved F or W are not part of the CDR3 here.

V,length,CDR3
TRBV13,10,ASSLLSYEQY
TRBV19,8,AREVGYTF
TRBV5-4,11,ASFRGDTDTQY
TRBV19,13,ASKISGRAGNEQF
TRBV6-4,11,AIGTVLSYEQY
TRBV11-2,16,ASRDRGRRTGSSYEQY
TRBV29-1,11,SVLLGSALEAF
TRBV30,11,AWSQGPSTEAF
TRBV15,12,ATSSGGSNQPQH
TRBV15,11,ATRHGALDTQY
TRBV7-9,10,ASSLDQGDQY
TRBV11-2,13,ASSPGQGAGYEQY
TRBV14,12,ASSPRRINTEAF
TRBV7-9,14,ASSQKDRASYNEQF
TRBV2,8,ASISYEQY
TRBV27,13,ASSPRDRGNQPQH
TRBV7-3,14,ASSLTGTGDTYEQY
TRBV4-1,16,ASSQESTSHLSYNEQF
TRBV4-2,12,ASSQLQGNQPQH
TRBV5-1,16,ASSFPGLAGHNTGELF
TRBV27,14,ASSLGQNLYIDTQY
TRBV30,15,AWSKKGLHLGKETQY